This TCR beta chain was recovered during a study of cytomegalovirus exposure and HLA in healthy donors. Overall study context: Out of 150 million to 200 million T cells, an earlier analysis found 117 million unique TCR beta sequences in total.

The study's findings and limits: Accurate prediction of HLA-A and HLA-B alleles (for most subjects) was reportedly achieved from TCR beta sequences. In an earlier analysis, productive rearrangement rates for most beta V segments clustered near 87% or 30%.

Germline CDR1 SGDLS, CDR2 YYNGEE. V was clipped by 4 bases and J by 3 bases; unmatched bases: 13. The CDR3 loop spans 16 amino acids. PCR amplification relied on 60 Vbeta primers (plus 13 Jbeta primers). The table came from immunoSEQ multiplex PCR; TCRdb's copy has only in-frame clones and leaves some out. The table lists about 41,000 clones. Concerning this clone itself: The antigen is unknown.

V gene TRBV9 combines with J gene TRBJ2-7, with TRBD1 matching over 7 bases. Material for sequencing was PBMCs. This clonotype originated in a man aged 30 to 45 in good health and CMV-seronegative. CDR3 sequence: CASSLTHTGQDYEQYF. CDR3 coding DNA: TGTGCCAGCAGCCTGACCCACACAGGACAGGACTACGAGCAGTACTTC.